This TCR beta chain was identified during a study of T cells after posttransplantation cyclophosphamide. Overall study results and limits: After PTCy, TRB diversity resembled that of CNI/methotrexate controls. Donor-recipient repertoire similarity was low at 1-2 months, rising over year one. TRB overlap between skin or GI tissue T cells and blood was limited.

The CDR3 extends over 12 amino acids. V lost 7 bases, J lost 7 bases, and 6 bases stayed unmatched. Germline CDR1 reads GTSNPN; CDR2 reads SVGIG (reference sequence). On the day of bone marrow donation, the related graft donor provided peripheral blood. The data were produced by immunoSEQ multiplex PCR, yet TCRdb's version contains in-frame clones alone and is incomplete. This repertoire shows about 28,000 clones, approximately 90% found once; its top ten account for around 3.3%. Regarding this clone: The target antigen is unknown.

The sample consisted of PBMCs. The receptor was isolated from a man between 45 and 60 years old. The chain links TRBV30 to TRBJ1-4; 7 positions agree with TRBD1. CDR3 DNA: TGTGCCTCCCGTCGGGACAGTGAAAAACTGTTTTTT. Translating gives CASRRDSEKLFF.